This T cell receptor beta chain was recorded in a study of T cells in women clearing cervical HPV infection. At the level of the study: Cases: HPV16-related CIN3 or worse on histology, a couple of invasive cancers. Controls gave blood once infection was undetectable; cases at lesion identification. HLA type could not be excluded as a confounder. Overall study findings and caveats: CIN3+ cases had significantly higher TCR richness than controls; evenness did not differ.

V was pared by 3 bases and J by 1 base, with 6 bases between. The CDR3 extends over 14 amino acids. Germline V lookup: CDR1 ENHRY, CDR2 SYGVKD. As for this clone: Its target is unknown. The read gets to within 3 residues of the CDR3 end, and the germline J gene fills in the rest.

Generated by immunoSEQ multiplex PCR, the TCRdb table keeps only in-frame clones and is missing some. The data show 30,000 to 35,000 clones, and the top ten clones hold around 19%. Sequencing was performed on blood buffy coat. This receptor was obtained from a woman between 18 and 69 years old with a cervical HPV16 infection that either progressed to CIN3+ or cleared (not recorded which). The gene calls are TRBV10-3 and TRBJ2-2; D is unresolved. The DNA read from the CDR3 is TGTGCCATCAGTGACGAACAGAACACCGGGGAG. Encoded protein: CAISDEQNTGE. The whole CDR3 protein reads CAISDEQNTGELFF.